The 9 T cell receptor beta chains reported below all come from one sample, sequenced in a study of beta chain features in type 1 diabetes. General study findings and limits: Shortening of TCRB CDR3s, moderate but significant, appeared in all four CD4+ subsets of Type 1 diabetes patients.

Reverse transcribing all isolated RNA meant expressed TCRB transcripts were sequenced. The data were produced by immunoSEQ multiplex PCR, yet TCRdb's version contains in-frame clones alone and is incomplete. The table records 50,000 or so clones, 35% to 50% of them present only once. The antigens these receptors bind are not known. The specimen was Tregs from blood. These receptor sequences come from a man aged 25 to 40 with type 1 diabetes.

The CDR3 region is CASSRSSASGIKDSPLHF. The DNA for the CDR3 is TGTGCCAGCAGCCGATCCAGCGCTTCAGGGATAAAGGATTCACCCCTCCACTTT. The chain recombines TRBV7-6 with TRBJ1-6; TRBD1 is a possible D gene (5 bases). Trimming took off 5 bases at V and 8 bases at J, with 25 bases between the two ends. Germline CDR1 and CDR2: SGHVS and FNYEAQ. The CDR3 extends over 18 amino acids.

V usage is TRBV29-1 and J usage is TRBJ1-5; 8 positions agree with TRBD1. The CDR3 has 13 residues. V trimming: 6 bases; J trimming: 7 bases; junction bases outside the gene matches: 8. The germline V gene encodes CDR1 SQVTM and CDR2 ANQGSEA. The CDR3: CSVRQGSGQPQHF. DNA of the CDR3: TGCAGCGTCCGACAGGGGTCGGGGCAGCCCCAGCATTTT. The entire variable domain, with the rest obtained from reference TRBV29-1 and TRBJ1-5, is as follows: SAVISQKPSRDICQRGTSLTIQCQVDSQVTMMFWYRQQPGQSLTLIATANQGSEATYESGFVIDKFPISRPNLTFSTLTVSNMSPEDSSIYLCSVRQGSGQPQHFGDGTRLSIL.

This clone has more than one count but fewer than ten. This chain uses TRBV5-1 with TRBJ2-5, with 9 bases identical to TRBD1. The length of the CDR3 is 15 residues. J gave up 5 bases and V 6 bases, and 11 bases lay outside the gene matches. CDR1 SGHRS and CDR2 YFSETQ come from the germline V gene. CDR3 in amino acids: CASNQGQGLSETQYF. CDR3 DNA sequence: TGCGCCAGCAACCAGGGACAGGGTTTATCCGAGACCCAGTACTTC.

As regards this clone: The sample holds other DNA sequences that translate to the same CDR3. The rearrangement joins TRBV2 to TRBJ1-3; 9 nucleotides match TRBD1. The germline V gene encodes CDR1 SNHLY and CDR2 FYNNEI. The CDR3 sequence is 17 residues long. Germline trimming cut 0 bases from V and 3 bases from J; bases unmatched to any gene: 6. The CDR3 is CASSEAPQGAFGNTIYF. Here the CDR3 DNA reads TGTGCCAGCAGTGAAGCACCACAGGGGGCGTTTGGAAACACCATATATTTT.

The V and J genes are TRBV5-4 and TRBJ2-1, with 7 bases matching TRBD1. There are 15 residues in the CDR3. The germline gives CDR1 SGHNT, CDR2 YYREEE (reference sequence). V shed 4 bases and J 9 bases; nucleotides not matched to a gene: 13. This chain's CDR3 is CASSQDAQGGGEQFF. CDR3 DNA: TGTGCCAGCAGCCAAGATGCACAAGGGGGCGGTGAGCAGTTCTTC. Based on the CDR3 plus reference TRBV5-4 and TRBJ2-1, the full variable domain is ETGVTQSPTHLIKTRGQQVTLRCSSQSGHNTVSWYQQALGQGPQFIFQYYREEENGRGNFPPRFSGLQFPNYSSELNVNALELDDSALYLCASSQDAQGGGEQFFGPGTRLTVL.

This clone was detected only a few times. The chain employs TRBV28 and TRBJ2-1; D gene uncertain. V was trimmed by 5 bases and J by 2 bases, leaving 4 bases between them. The CDR3 runs 12 residues. Germline V gene sequence: CDR1 MDHEN, CDR2 SYDVKM. The CDR3 DNA sequence: TGTGCCAGCAGTCAAACCTACAATGAGCAGTTCTTC. Translation: CASSQTYNEQFF.

This clone was seen only a few times. CDR3 protein: CASSPGTREWADTQYF. The CDR3 bases are TGTGCCAGCAGCCCCGGGACTAGGGAGTGGGCAGATACGCAGTATTTT. The chain joins TRBV7-8 to TRBJ2-3, with TRBD2 matching over 8 bases. Germline CDR1 is SGHVS and CDR2 is FQNEAQ. V shed 5 bases, J shed 4 bases, and the junction held 11 bases outside the gene matches. The CDR3 is made up of 16 amino acids.

This clone was picked up a small number of times. This chain connects TRBV30 to TRBJ1-2; possible D gene TRBD1, 6 bases. The CDR3 extends over 12 amino acids. Germline CDR1 reads GTSNPN; CDR2 reads SVGIG (reference sequence). The V end lost 3 bases, the J end lost 3 bases, and 8 bases lay between the germline ends. The CDR3 loop is CAWSRGDYGYTF. The CDR3 DNA follows: TGTGCCTGGAGCAGGGGTGACTATGGCTACACCTTC.

The rearrangement joins TRBV18 to TRBJ1-1, with D maybe TRBD1 (5 bases). Germline CDR1 KGHSH, CDR2 LQKENI. The CDR3 totals 14 residues. Trimming removed 4 bases from V and 1 base from J, with 10 bases in between. CDR3 nucleotide sequence: TGTGCCAGCTCACAAAACAGGAGGAACACTGAAGCTTTCTTT. Its protein is CASSQNRRNTEAFF.